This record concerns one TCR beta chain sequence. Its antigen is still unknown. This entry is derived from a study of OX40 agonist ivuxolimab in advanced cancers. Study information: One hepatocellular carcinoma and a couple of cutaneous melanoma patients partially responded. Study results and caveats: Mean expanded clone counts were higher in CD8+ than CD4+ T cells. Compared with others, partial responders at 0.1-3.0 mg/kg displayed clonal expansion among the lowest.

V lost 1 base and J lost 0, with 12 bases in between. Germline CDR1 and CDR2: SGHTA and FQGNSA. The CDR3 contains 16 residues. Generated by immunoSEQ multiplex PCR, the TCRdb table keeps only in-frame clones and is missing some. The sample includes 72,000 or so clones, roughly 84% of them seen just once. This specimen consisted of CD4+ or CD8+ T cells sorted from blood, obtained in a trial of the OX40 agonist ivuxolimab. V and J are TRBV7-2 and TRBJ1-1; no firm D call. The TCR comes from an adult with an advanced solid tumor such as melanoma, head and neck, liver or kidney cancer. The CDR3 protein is CASSLVSNSLNTEAFF. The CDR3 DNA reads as TGTGCCAGCAGCTTAGTCTCCAACTCGTTGAACACTGAAGCTTTCTTT.